Shown below are 31 T cell receptor beta chains from a single sample sequenced in a study of blood T cell repertoires in COVID-19. Profiled with immunoSEQ multiplex PCR; TCRdb holds only in-frame clones, not every one. The repertoire consists of tens of thousands of clones, with over 80% occurring once and the leading ten covering 2.3%. Input material: peripheral blood. The receptors stem from a human donor in a cohort sampled during active COVID-19.

This chain joins TRBV4-2 and TRBJ2-3, with 8 bases lining up with TRBD2. Germline-derived CDR1 and CDR2 are LGHNA and YNFKEQ. The CDR3 consists of 15 residues. Trimming took 4 bases from V and 3 from J; bases not matched to a gene: 6. The CDR3 nucleotides are TGTGCCAGCAGCCGGGGGGGCGGGAGGACAGATACGCAGTATTTT. Translation: CASSRGGGRTDTQYF.

A few counts support this clone. The V gene is TRBV29-1, the J gene TRBJ2-7; 9 nucleotides match TRBD1. Germline trimming cut 4 bases from V and 7 bases from J; bases unmatched to any gene: 11. CDR1 is SQVTM, CDR2 ANQGSEA, per germline. This CDR3 region has 14 residues. The DNA for the CDR3 is TGCAGCGTTGTCGGGACAGGGAATACGAAGGAGCAGTACTTC. Its translation: CSVVGTGNTKEQYF.

The chain recombines TRBV6-4 with TRBJ1-5, with no clear D. CDR1 and CDR2 (germline): MRHNA, SNTAGT. The CDR3 loop spans 15 amino acids. V dropped 6 bases and J dropped 0 bases, with 12 bases sitting between them. CDR3 sequence reads: CASSPWHNSNQPQHF. The CDR3 nucleotides read TGTGCCAGCAGCCCGTGGCACAATAGCAATCAGCCCCAGCATTTT.

A single count supports this clone. The rearrangement uses TRBV7-6 and TRBJ2-3; 16 nucleotides agree with TRBD2. J lost 6 bases, V lost 4 bases, and 4 bases had no gene match. The germline V gene has CDR1 SGHVS and CDR2 FNYEAQ. CDR3 length: 16 residues. CDR3 loop: CASSSGLAGGQDTQYF. The CDR3 DNA sequence: TGTGCCAGCAGCTCGGGACTAGCGGGAGGGCAGGATACGCAGTATTTT.

CDR3 DNA: TGTGCCAGCAGTTCCCGGACAGGGTCGAGGGGGCAGTACTTC. The encoded protein is CASSSRTGSRGQYF. The genes are TRBV28 and TRBJ2-7; TRBD1 aligns across 8 bases. Germline V gene sequence: CDR1 MDHEN, CDR2 SYDVKM. The CDR3 is 14 residues long. With V trimmed by 4 bases and J by 9 bases, 11 bases remained unmatched.

V and J are TRBV10-3 and TRBJ1-5, with a weak D call TRBD1 (5 bases). The CDR3 has 17 amino acids. V was shortened by 3 bases and J by 2 bases, with 17 bases between the two germline ends. Germline V gives CDR1 ENHRY, CDR2 SYGVKD. The CDR3 reads CAISESGRAKGNQPQHF. CDR3 bases: TGTGCCATCAGTGAATCAGGCAGGGCGAAGGGCAATCAGCCCCAGCATTTT.

The chain recombines TRBV5-8 with TRBJ1-4; D is perhaps TRBD1 (5 bases). Germline assignment: CDR1 SGHTS and CDR2 YDEGEE. Deletions cut 4 bases from V and 3 bases from J, with 13 bases between. This CDR3 is built from 15 residues. The CDR3 nucleotides are TGTGCCAGCAGCCGGGGGACGGCTGCTAATGAAAAACTGTTTTTT. Amino acid sequence: CASSRGTAANEKLFF.

By sample fraction, this clone is medium-sized. J is TRBJ2-1 and V is TRBV5-1, with 7 bases lining up with TRBD2. V lost 3 bases and J lost 6; bases outside the gene matches: 6. CDR1 and CDR2 from the germline V gene are SGHRS and YFSETQ. The CDR3 covers 14 residues. The CDR3 coding sequence is TGCGCCAGCAGCTCAGCGGGACCGAGCAATGAGCAGTTCTTC. Residues: CASSSAGPSNEQFF.

V is TRBV7-9 and J is TRBJ2-1; D is possibly TRBD2 (6 bases). Per germline, CDR1 SEHNR and CDR2 FQNEAQ (reference sequence). This CDR3 is built from 17 residues. V lost 0 bases and J lost 4, with 16 bases in between. The CDR3 DNA reads as TGTGCCAGCAGCTTAGCGGTTCTGCGGGATTCGTACAATGAGCAGTTCTTC. Translating it yields CASSLAVLRDSYNEQFF. The full variable domain, its missing parts supplied by reference TRBV7-9 and TRBJ2-1, is DTGVSQNPRHKITKRGQNVTFRCDPISEHNRLYWYRQTLGQGPEFLTYFQNEAQLEKSRLLSDRFSAERPKGSFSTLEIQRTEQGDSAMYLCASSLAVLRDSYNEQFFGPGTRLTVL.

The rearrangement joins TRBV6-1 to TRBJ1-5; tentatively, D is TRBD1 (6 bases). The CDR3 loop spans 16 amino acids. Deletions cut 3 bases from V and 0 bases from J, with 12 bases between. Germline values: CDR1 MNHNS, CDR2 SASEGT. The CDR3 spells CASSDPGHPSNQPQHF. The CDR3 DNA sequence: TGTGCCAGCAGTGACCCGGGACACCCTAGCAATCAGCCCCAGCATTTT.

The chain has TRBV28 and TRBJ1-1, with TRBD1 as a possible D gene (6 bases). The CDR3 extends over 18 amino acids. Per the germline V gene, CDR1 is MDHEN and CDR2 is SYDVKM. Trimming cost V 1 base and J 7 bases, with 25 bases left between them. The CDR3 coding sequence is TGTGCCAGCAGTTTATTGGGGGGGCGACAGTTGGGCGGTTTTGAAGCTTTCTTT. Translated, it gives CASSLLGGRQLGGFEAFF.

Worth noting for this clone: Additional DNA sequences in this sample encode the identical CDR3. The chain combines TRBV7-9 with TRBJ1-1; D unclear. Trimming stripped 1 base from V and 1 base from J, with 7 bases between. Germline CDR1 is SEHNR and CDR2 is FQNEAQ (reference sequence). The CDR3 loop spans 14 amino acids. The CDR3 loop is CASSLGAGNTEAFF. The CDR3, as DNA: TGTGCCAGCAGCTTAGGAGCAGGGAACACTGAAGCTTTCTTT.

This chain joins TRBV28 and TRBJ1-6; D gene unclear. This CDR3 comprises 12 residues. Germline CDR1 MDHEN, CDR2 SYDVKM. V was pared by 3 bases and J by 14 bases, with 11 bases between. CDR3 in DNA: TGTGCCAGCAGTTTCCCGCAAGACACCCTCCACTTT. It codes for CASSFPQDTLHF.

The chain is built from TRBV15 and TRBJ1-6; 9 bases match TRBD1. CDR3 length: 14 amino acids. V trimming: 5 bases; J trimming: 6 bases; junction bases outside the gene matches: 2. From germline, CDR1 is LNHNV and CDR2 YYDKDF (reference sequence). The CDR3 DNA sequence: TGTGCCACCAGCCGGACAGGGGTTAATTCACCCCTCCACTTT. Protein sequence: CATSRTGVNSPLHF.

The chain is built from TRBV28 and TRBJ1-1; 8 bases match TRBD1. Germline trimming cut 4 bases from V and 1 base from J; bases unmatched to any gene: 5. This CDR3 spans 15 amino acids. CDR1 is MDHEN and CDR2 is SYDVKM in the germline V gene. Here the CDR3 reads CASSSGGRRNTEAFF. CDR3 DNA sequence: TGTGCCAGCAGTTCAGGGGGCCGACGGAACACTGAAGCTTTCTTT.

The chain combines TRBV5-8 with TRBJ2-2, with TRBD1 matching over 8 bases. Per germline, CDR1 SGHTS and CDR2 YDEGEE. The CDR3 is 15 amino acids. Trimming took 1 base from V and 5 from J; bases not matched to a gene: 4. The CDR3 nucleotides read TGTGCCAGCAGCTTGTTACAGGGGGAGACCGGGGAGCTGTTTTTT. Translation gives CASSLLQGETGELFF.

This chain joins TRBV5-1 and TRBJ2-1, with 8 nucleotides matching TRBD2. CDR3 length equals 15 residues. With V trimmed by 0 bases and J by 4 bases, 3 bases remained unmatched. Germline CDR1 SGHRS, CDR2 YFSETQ. The CDR3 DNA is TGCGCCAGCAGCTTGGGTAGCGGGACTTACAATGAGCAGTTCTTC. Residues: CASSLGSGTYNEQFF.

J is TRBJ2-7 and V is TRBV5-6; no clear D gene. The V and J ends lost 0 bases and 4 bases respectively, with 11 bases between them. The germline gives CDR1 SGHDT, CDR2 YYEEEE. The CDR3 spans 14 residues. The CDR3 DNA follows: TGTGCCAGCAGCTTGGGGGCAGGAACTTACGAGCAGTACTTC. Translation gives CASSLGAGTYEQYF.

The rearrangement links TRBV27 to TRBJ1-2; 8 positions match TRBD1. This CDR3 has 15 residues. The J segment lost 5 bases and the V segment lost 6 bases, leaving 11 bases of the junction unmatched. Germline V gene sequence: CDR1 MNHEY, CDR2 SMNVEV (reference sequence). In DNA, the CDR3 is TGTGCCAGCAGCCCAACGGGACAGGCTTATTATGGCTACACCTTC. This encodes CASSPTGQAYYGYTF.

On this clone itself: Additional DNA sequences in this sample encode the identical CDR3. The chain carries TRBV5-1 and TRBJ1-1; D is ambiguous. Trimming removed 0 bases at V and 1 base at J, with 4 bases between. CDR1 is SGHRS and CDR2 is YFSETQ in the germline V gene. This CDR3 has 13 amino acids. The CDR3 nucleotides read TGCGCCAGCAGCTTGGCCGGGAACACTGAAGCTTTCTTT. Translation: CASSLAGNTEAFF. Complete variable domain (other parts from reference TRBV5-1 and TRBJ1-1): KAGVTQTPRYLIKTRGQQVTLSCSPISGHRSVSWYQQTPGQGLQFLFEYFSETQRNKGNFPGRFSGRQFSNSRSEMNVSTLELGDSALYLCASSLAGNTEAFFGQGTRLTVV.

The chain combines TRBV5-6 with TRBJ2-7; 13 bases map to TRBD2. The CDR3 is 17 amino acids. The germline V gene has CDR1 SGHDT and CDR2 YYEEEE. J lost 0 bases, V lost 4 bases, and 7 bases had no gene match. CDR3 coding DNA: TGTGCCAGCAGCCCTGGACTAGCGGGGGCCCTCTCCTACGAGCAGTACTTC. Translating gives CASSPGLAGALSYEQYF.

A few counts support this clone. V is TRBV5-4 and J is TRBJ1-5, with TRBD1 identical over 8 bases. The CDR3 consists of 15 residues. V lost 4 bases to trimming and J lost 5 bases; unmatched junction nucleotides: 8. Germline V CDR1 and CDR2: SGHNT, YYREEE (reference sequence). In nucleotides, the CDR3 is TGTGCCAGCAGCGACGGACAGGGCGGGCATCAGCCCCAGCATTTT. This sequence encodes CASSDGQGGHQPQHF.

The rearrangement joins TRBV5-1 to TRBJ1-1; possible D gene TRBD1, 6 bases. CDR1 SGHRS and CDR2 YFSETQ come from the germline V gene. Between the trimmed V and J ends, which lost 6 bases and 1 base, there was a span of 10 bases. The CDR3 consists of 13 residues. This CDR3 is CASTEDRNTEAFF. In DNA, the CDR3 is TGCGCCAGCACCGAGGACAGGAACACTGAAGCTTTCTTT.

This chain joins TRBV10-3 and TRBJ2-7, with a tentative D call TRBD2 (6 bases). Germline loops: CDR1 ENHRY, CDR2 SYGVKD. The CDR3 totals 17 residues. Between the trimmed V and J ends, which lost 0 bases and 7 bases, there was a span of 22 bases. DNA for the CDR3: TGTGCCATCAGTGAGTCTTTGCCGGGCTCCTTTGCGGGGGAGCAGTACTTC. Amino acids: CAISESLPGSFAGEQYF.

The genes are TRBV5-1 and TRBJ2-4, with D perhaps matching TRBD1 (5 bases). V lost 0 bases to trimming and J lost 8 bases, with 12 bases between them. The germline V gene has CDR1 SGHRS and CDR2 YFSETQ. The CDR3 extends over 14 amino acids. CDR3 protein: CASSLGQGLDIQYF. DNA for the CDR3: TGCGCCAGCAGCTTGGGGCAGGGTCTGGACATTCAGTACTTC. Based on the CDR3 plus reference TRBV5-1 and TRBJ2-4, the full variable domain is KAGVTQTPRYLIKTRGQQVTLSCSPISGHRSVSWYQQTPGQGLQFLFEYFSETQRNKGNFPGRFSGRQFSNSRSEMNVSTLELGDSALYLCASSLGQGLDIQYFGAGTRLSVL.

The V gene is TRBV11-2, the J gene TRBJ2-7; 11 bases fit TRBD1. This CDR3 contains 15 residues. V was pared by 3 bases and J by 0 bases, with 1 base of the junction left unmatched. Germline values: CDR1 SGHAT, CDR2 FQNNGV. This CDR3 reads CASSFGQGASYEQYF. The CDR3 DNA reads as TGTGCCAGCAGCTTTGGACAGGGGGCCTCCTACGAGCAGTACTTC. The full variable domain, with the rest looked up from reference TRBV11-2 and TRBJ2-7, is EAGVAQSPRYKIIEKRQSVAFWCNPISGHATLYWYQQILGQGPKLLIQFQNNGVVDDSQLPKDRFSAERLKGVDSTLKIQPAKLEDSAVYLCASSFGQGASYEQYFGPGTRLTVT.

The rearrangement joins TRBV4-3 to TRBJ2-1; 8 bases agree with TRBD2. The CDR3 length is 16 residues. J lost 8 bases, V lost 4 bases, and 13 bases had no gene match. Germline CDR1 and CDR2: LGHNA and YSLEER. The CDR3 region is CASSPVAGGFVDEQFF. The CDR3, as DNA: TGCGCCAGCAGCCCGGTGGCGGGAGGATTTGTCGATGAGCAGTTCTTC.

The rearrangement joins TRBV6-1 to TRBJ2-1; 14 bases fit TRBD2. V dropped 1 base and J dropped 10; count of bases not matched to a gene: 6. The CDR3 extends over 16 amino acids. The V gene's germline CDR1 is MNHNS and CDR2 SASEGT. CDR3 in DNA: TGTGCCAGCAGTGAAGGACTAGCGGGGGGGTGGCGGGAGCAGTTCTTC. It codes for CASSEGLAGGWREQFF.

The CDR3 protein is CASSLEVGGRFGNTIYF. For the CDR3, the DNA is TGCGCCAGCAGCTTGGAAGTCGGGGGGAGGTTTGGAAACACCATATATTTT. This chain links TRBV5-1 with TRBJ1-3, with D tentatively TRBD1 (5 bases). CDR1 is SGHRS, CDR2 YFSETQ, per germline. With 0 bases removed from V and 3 bases from J, the gap between germline ends came to 16 bases. This CDR3 is built from 17 residues.

The chain links TRBV7-9 to TRBJ1-6; 7 bases match TRBD1. The CDR3 runs to 14 residues. Germline CDR1 and CDR2: SEHNR and FQNEAQ (reference sequence). J was trimmed by 4 bases and V by 5 bases; bases with no gene match: 2. This chain's CDR3 is CASSLTGYNSPLHF. Written as DNA, the CDR3 is TGTGCCAGCAGCCTGACAGGGTATAATTCACCCCTCCACTTT.

This chain links TRBV3-1 (or the pseudogene TRBV3-2) with TRBJ2-3; the match to TRBD2 covers 8 bases. This CDR3 spans 13 amino acids. Germline V gene data show CDR1 as LGHDT and CDR2 as YNNKEL (reference sequence). The trim removed 10 bases at V and 3 bases at J, leaving 6 bases unmatched. CDR3: CATGGLATDTQYF. In DNA, the CDR3 is TGTGCCACGGGGGGGCTAGCGACAGATACGCAGTATTTT.